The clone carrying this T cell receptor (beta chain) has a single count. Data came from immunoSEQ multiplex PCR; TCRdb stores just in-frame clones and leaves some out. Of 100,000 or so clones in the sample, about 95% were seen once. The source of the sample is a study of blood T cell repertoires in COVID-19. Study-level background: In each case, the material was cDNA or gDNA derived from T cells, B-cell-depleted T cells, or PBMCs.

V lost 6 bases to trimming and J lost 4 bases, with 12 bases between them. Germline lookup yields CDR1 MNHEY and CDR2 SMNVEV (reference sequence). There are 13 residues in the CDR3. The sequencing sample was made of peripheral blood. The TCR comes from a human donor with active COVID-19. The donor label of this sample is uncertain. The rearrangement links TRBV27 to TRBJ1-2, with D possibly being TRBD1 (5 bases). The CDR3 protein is CASSSRATYGYTF. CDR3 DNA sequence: TGTGCCAGCAGCTCCAGGGCAACCTATGGCTACACCTTC.